The 10 T cell receptor beta chains reported below all come from one sample, sequenced in a study of T cell responses to AZD1222 COVID-19 vaccine. The protocol was immunoSEQ multiplex PCR, while the TCRdb copy is restricted to in-frame clones and leaves out a portion. Of 150,000 to 250,000 clones in the sample, 93% are singletons; the top ten hold about 1%. Sequenced material: peripheral blood, taken 28 days after the second AZD1222 dose. These receptors came from an adult who received the AZD1222 COVID-19 vaccine.

This chain joins TRBV5-1 and TRBJ1-1; 7 bases map to TRBD1. Germline CDR1 is SGHRS and CDR2 is YFSETQ. CDR3 length: 16 residues. V lost 0 bases, J lost 5 bases, and 10 bases stayed unmatched. The CDR3 spells CASSLGAGGGQTEAFF. CDR3 nucleotides: TGCGCCAGCAGCTTGGGGGCAGGGGGTGGCCAGACTGAAGCTTTCTTT.

This clone was recorded only once. J is TRBJ2-4 and V is TRBV7-8; TRBD2 agrees at 8 bases. The junction had 23 bases not matched to a gene; V was cut back by 1 base and J by 6 bases. The germline gives CDR1 SGHVS, CDR2 FQNEAQ. The CDR3 totals 21 residues. CDR3 nucleotide sequence: TGTGCCAGCAGCTTAGAGAAACCGGGACTAGTTCCTCGACCAAATGGAAACATTCAGTACTTC. Its translation: CASSLEKPGLVPRPNGNIQYF.

This clone was recorded once. At one end the junction does not follow the germline gene, possibly because of a read error. The chain combines TRBV19 with TRBJ1-1; D is uncertain. CDR3 length: 13 residues. CDR1 is LNHDA, CDR2 SQIVND, per germline (reference sequence). This chain's CDR3 is CASSIVEAPDAFF. For the CDR3, the DNA is TGTGCCAGTAGTATTGTGGAGGCACCTGACGCTTTCTTT.

The chain recombines TRBV5-1 with TRBJ2-7; D tentatively fits TRBD1 or TRBD2 (5 bases each). The CDR3 length is 14 residues. Trimming removed 0 bases from V and 2 bases from J, with 9 bases in between. The germline V gene encodes CDR1 SGHRS and CDR2 YFSETQ. The DNA of the CDR3 is TGCGCCAGCAGCTTGGGGGACCCCACCTACGAGCAGTACTTC. Translated, it gives CASSLGDPTYEQYF. Full variable domain (outside the CDR3, taken from reference TRBV5-1 and TRBJ2-7): KAGVTQTPRYLIKTRGQQVTLSCSPISGHRSVSWYQQTPGQGLQFLFEYFSETQRNKGNFPGRFSGRQFSNSRSEMNVSTLELGDSALYLCASSLGDPTYEQYFGPGTRLTVT.

The V call is TRBV29-1, the J call TRBJ1-4; D possibly corresponds to TRBD1 (6 bases). Trimming left V 4 bases short and J 5 bases short, with 11 bases between. In germline, CDR1 is SQVTM, CDR2 ANQGSEA. The CDR3 runs 13 residues. CDR3: CSVGGQLNEKLFF. CDR3 DNA: TGCAGCGTTGGGGGGCAGCTGAATGAAAAACTGTTTTTT.

The chain couples TRBV7-2 to TRBJ1-4, with 8 bases aligning to TRBD1. The CDR3 consists of 14 residues. Germline V gene lookup returns CDR1 SGHTA and CDR2 FQGNSA. The V segment lost 7 bases and the J segment 7 bases; nucleotides outside the gene matches: 8. Written as DNA, the CDR3 is TGTGCCAGCAACTTCCAGGGGGCGCGTGAAAAACTGTTTTTT. Protein: CASNFQGAREKLFF.

The rearrangement links TRBV7-2 to TRBJ2-7; 11 bases line up with TRBD1. With V trimmed by 5 bases and J by 7 bases, 7 bases remained unmatched. This CDR3 is built from 14 residues. CDR1 SGHTA and CDR2 FQGNSA come from the germline V gene. DNA of the CDR3: TGTGCCAGCAGCCATTTTAGGGACAGGGGGGAGCAGTACTTC. As protein: CASSHFRDRGEQYF.

The chain links TRBV6-5 to TRBJ1-2; TRBD1 matches 12 bases. Germline V gene lookup returns CDR1 MNHEY and CDR2 SVGAGI. The CDR3 has 13 amino acids. The J segment lost 7 bases and the V segment lost 5 bases, leaving 2 bases of the junction unmatched. The CDR3 DNA sequence: TGTGCCAGCAGTCGGGACAGGGGGCCTGGCTACACCTTC. Protein: CASSRDRGPGYTF.

In its sample, this clone was seen once. This chain uses TRBV6-1 with TRBJ1-2, with 7 bases aligning to TRBD1. This CDR3 has 16 amino acids. Germline trimming cut 1 base from V and 3 bases from J; bases unmatched to any gene: 8. CDR1 is MNHNS, CDR2 SASEGT, per germline. The CDR3 DNA reads as TGTGCCAGCAGTGAAGGACAGGGAGAAGTTTACTATGGCTACACCTTC. It translates to CASSEGQGEVYYGYTF.

Only one count was recorded for this clone. The rearrangement joins TRBV29-1 to TRBJ1-2, with D possibly being TRBD1 (6 bases). The CDR3 runs to 13 residues. CDR1 and CDR2 (germline): SQVTM, ANQGSEA. The V end was cut by 2 bases, the J end by 8 bases, with 15 bases between. This CDR3 is CSVETQGLQGYTF. The CDR3 nucleotides read TGCAGCGTTGAAACCCAGGGGTTACAAGGCTACACCTTC.